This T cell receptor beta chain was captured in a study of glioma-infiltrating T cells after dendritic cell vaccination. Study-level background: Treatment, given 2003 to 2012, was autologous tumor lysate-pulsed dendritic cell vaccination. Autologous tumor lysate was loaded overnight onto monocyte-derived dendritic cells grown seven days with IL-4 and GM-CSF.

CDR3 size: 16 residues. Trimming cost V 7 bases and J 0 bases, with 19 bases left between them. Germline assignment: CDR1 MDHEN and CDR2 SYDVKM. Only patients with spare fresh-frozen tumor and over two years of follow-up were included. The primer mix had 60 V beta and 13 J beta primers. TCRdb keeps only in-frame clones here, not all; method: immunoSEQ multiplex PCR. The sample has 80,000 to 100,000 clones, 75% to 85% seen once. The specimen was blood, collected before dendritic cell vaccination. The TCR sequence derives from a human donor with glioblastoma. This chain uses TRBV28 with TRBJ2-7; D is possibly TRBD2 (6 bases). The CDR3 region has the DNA TGTGCCAGCATAGGACAACTAGCTATAAGCTCCTACGAGCAGTACTTC. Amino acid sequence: CASIGQLAISSYEQYF. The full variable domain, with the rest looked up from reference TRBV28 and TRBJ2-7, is DVKVTQSSRYLVKRTGEKVFLECVQDMDHENMFWYRQDPGLGLRLIYFSYDVKMKEKGDIPEGYSVSREKKERFSLILESASTNQTSMYLCASIGQLAISSYEQYFGPGTRLTVT.